This TCR beta chain was recovered during a study of blood T cell repertoires in COVID-19. Study information: Sites across the United States, Italy and Spain contributed samples from acute and convalescent COVID-19. Nucleic acid was either cDNA or gDNA, and it came from T cells, B-cell-depleted T cells, or PBMCs.

Original data processing: Reference gene primer amplification gave nucleated cell count estimates. Sequencing was performed with immunoSEQ multiplex PCR; in TCRdb, only in-frame clones are kept and a portion is missing. V and J calls plus clone size are reproduced from that table; the DNA served to infer D and trimming. This table has about 110,000 clones, about two thirds appearing once. The germline CDR1 and CDR2 sequences are MNHNY and SVGAGI (reference sequence). The CDR3 extends over 15 amino acids. V was cut by 8 bases and J by 1 base, with 15 bases left in between. The clonotype comes from a woman between 40 and 55 years old with acute or convalescent COVID-19. The specimen was peripheral blood. V usage is TRBV6-6 and J usage is TRBJ1-3; a possible D gene is TRBD1 (6 bases). The CDR3 region has the DNA TGTGCCAGCTCCTTCCGAGACAGGTCTGGAAACACCATATATTTT. Protein product: CASSFRDRSGNTIYF.